Listed below are T cell receptor beta chains from one sample, sequenced in a study of blood T cell repertoires in COVID-19. The repertoire was sequenced with immunoSEQ multiplex PCR; TCRdb's copy has only in-frame clones and lacks some. The sample records approximately 170,000 clones, about 85% being singletons. Sample: peripheral blood. These receptors were obtained from a man aged 80 or over with COVID-19, enrolled during active disease. CDR3s include the opening cysteine and the closing phenylalanine or tryptophan. D genes are given only for firm matches. Clone size is shown for a subset of rows, as once, few, many or a class of expanded clone.

.	TRBV9	.	TRBJ1-1	CASSSGGTEAFF
TRBD1	TRBV5-1	.	TRBJ1-2	CASSLGDRRLYGYTF
.	TRBV10-3	.	TRBJ1-1	CAISERGDSGTEAFF
TRBD1	TRBV2	.	TRBJ1-1	CASRETGGNTEAFF
.	TRBV5-1	.	TRBJ1-4	CASSLEERTNEKLFF
TRBD1	TRBV5-4	.	TRBJ2-7	CASSLGQSYEQYF
.	TRBV5-1	.	TRBJ1-3	CASRTGEGNTIYF
TRBD1	TRBV6-5	.	TRBJ2-1	CASSYGTGYEQFF
TRBD1	TRBV7-2	.	TRBJ1-5	CASSPPGQGNQPQHF
.	TRBV6-1	.	TRBJ1-1	CASSDSGLGNTEAFF
.	TRBV9	few	TRBJ1-3	CASSVSNSGNTIYF
.	TRBV10-3	.	TRBJ2-1	CAISETSQGNEQFF
.	TRBV7-9	.	TRBJ1-4	CASSPGGGSTNEKLFF
.	TRBV7-9	.	TRBJ2-2	CASSSLPGQGTGELFF
.	TRBV3-1/TRBV3-2	.	TRBJ2-3	CASSQFPYSTDTQYF
.	TRBV11-2	.	TRBJ1-6	CASSYQAGTENSPLHF
TRBD1	TRBV6-5	.	TRBJ2-2	CASSPGTANTGELFF
.	TRBV6-5	.	TRBJ1-1	CASSYSSVNTEAFF
.	TRBV2	.	TRBJ1-5	CASRITGNQPQHF
.	TRBV18	.	TRBJ2-5	CASSPLSGDPQETQYF
.	TRBV18	.	TRBJ1-2	CASSSQGSYGYTF
.	TRBV7-2	.	TRBJ2-3	CASSPSTDTQYF
TRBD1	TRBV5-1	few	TRBJ1-5	CASSPTGNTNQPQHF
TRBD1	TRBV6-5	.	TRBJ2-1	CASSSTGGSYNEQFF
.	TRBV21-1	.	TRBJ1-2	CASSKWNRVSRGYTF